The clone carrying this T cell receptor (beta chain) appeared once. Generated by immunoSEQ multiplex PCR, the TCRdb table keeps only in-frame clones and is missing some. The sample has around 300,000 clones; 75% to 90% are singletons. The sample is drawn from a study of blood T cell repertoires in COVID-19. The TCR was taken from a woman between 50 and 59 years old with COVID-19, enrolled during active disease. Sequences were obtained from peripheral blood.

This CDR3 is CASRQREVGYEQYF. Here the CDR3 DNA reads TGCGCCAGCAGGCAGCGGGAGGTGGGCTACGAGCAGTACTTC. This chain joins TRBV10-2 and TRBJ2-7, with 9 bases that match TRBD2. The junction had 6 bases not matched to a gene; V was cut back by 6 bases and J by 3 bases. This CDR3 comprises 14 residues. Germline loops: CDR1 WSHSY, CDR2 SAAADI.